The source of this T cell receptor beta chain is a study of neurological immune-mediated disorders. The CDR3 is 15 residues long. Germline values: CDR1 DFQATT, CDR2 SNEGSKA (reference sequence). V lost 6 bases and J lost 6, with 21 bases in between. This clonotype was found many times. TCRdb passed the 5' RACE reads through MiXCR, listing each CDR3 protein once. The sample contains 25,000 to 35,000 distinct CDR3 sequences, approximately 16% of which appear only once. Stated time point: technical triplicate 3. The V call is TRBV20-1, the J call TRBJ2-1; tentative D call: TRBD1 (7 bases). The sequencing sample was made of CD4+ T cells from blood. This receptor was taken from a female donor with HTLV-1-associated myelopathy (HAM/TSP). The CDR3 reads CSADPGGLGSNEQFF. The DNA for the CDR3 is TGCAGTGCGGATCCAGGGGGGCTCGGAAGCAATGAGCAGTTCTTC.